The 26 T cell receptor beta chains in this list originate from one sample, sequenced in a study of regulatory T cells in long-lasting Graves disease. iRepertoire HTBI primers and Arm-PCR of CDR3 regions built TCR beta libraries. One entry per CDR3 protein results from TCRdb running MiXCR on the multiplex PCR reads. The profile shows approximately 310,000 distinct CDR3 sequences, 18% of them singletons. This sample's time point: newly diagnosed GD, antithyroid drugs for less than 3 months. PBMC RNA served as the TCR library source. The specimen comprised peripheral blood mononuclear cells (PBMCs), sampled at new diagnosis, from a patient treated with antithyroid drugs. These receptors all stem from a female donor with Graves disease.

This sequence joins TRBV20-1 and TRBJ2-5, with D possibly matching TRBD2 (5 bases). The CDR3 has 11 amino acids. Looked up from germline, CDR1 is DFQATT and CDR2 is SNEGSKA (reference sequence). V was trimmed by 2 bases and J by 8 bases, leaving 9 bases between them. For the CDR3, the DNA is TGCAGTGCTAGACTTAGCGAAACCCAGTACTTC. Protein product: CSARLSETQYF.

The rearrangement uses TRBV28 and TRBJ2-7; D remains unclear. CDR3 size: 13 residues. Germline lookup yields CDR1 MDHEN and CDR2 SYDVKM. V was cut by 6 bases and J by 2 bases, with 11 bases left in between. The CDR3 loop is CASSTTGPYEQYF. CDR3 coding DNA: TGTGCCAGCAGCACCACTGGCCCCTACGAGCAGTACTTC.

This clonotype has a count of ten or more. The chain joins TRBV12-3 or TRBV12-4 to TRBJ2-1; D not certain. The CDR3 covers 14 residues. The V end lost 1 base, the J end lost 7 bases, and 11 bases lay between the germline ends. CDR3 in DNA: TGTGCCAGCAGTTTAGGAGGCGGATGGAATGAGCAGTTCTTC. Translating it yields CASSLGGGWNEQFF.

This clonotype was counted ten times or more. The V gene is TRBV6-2 or TRBV6-3, the J gene TRBJ2-1, with 11 bases lining up with TRBD1. The length of the CDR3 is 15 residues. The V and J ends lost 8 bases and 6 bases, in that order; junction bases with no gene match: 9. Germline V gives CDR1 MNHEY, CDR2 SVGEGT. The CDR3 coding sequence is TGTGCCAGCGCTCAAACCGGGACAGGGGGCAATGAGCAGTTCTTC. This encodes CASAQTGTGGNEQFF.

This clonotype was counted ten times or more. The chain employs TRBV7-8 and TRBJ1-6; TRBD1 aligns across 10 bases. The CDR3 is 19 amino acids. Germline lookup yields CDR1 SGHVS and CDR2 FQNEAQ. V lost 1 base to trimming and J lost 7 bases; unmatched junction nucleotides: 13. Here the CDR3 reads CASSLVVPGTGVSNSPLHF. CDR3 DNA: TGTGCCAGCAGCTTAGTGGTGCCCGGGACAGGGGTGTCGAATTCACCCCTCCACTTT.

The CDR3 DNA is TGTGCCATCAGTGCCGGAGGGGGGGGCACAGATACGCAGTATTTT. This translates into CAISAGGGGTDTQYF. The chain carries TRBV10-3 and TRBJ2-3, with D possibly TRBD2 on 7 matching bases. The V end lost 4 bases, the J end lost 1 base, and 12 bases lay between the germline ends. The germline gives CDR1 ENHRY, CDR2 SYGVKD. The CDR3 runs to 15 residues.

Ten or more counts support this clonotype. The chain carries TRBV7-2 and TRBJ2-1, with TRBD2 identical over 11 bases. Germline V gene data show CDR1 as SGHTA and CDR2 as FQGNSA. CDR3 length equals 15 residues. Trimming took 5 bases from V and 6 from J; bases not matched to a gene: 6. The CDR3 protein is CASSAGLAASNEQFF. DNA of the CDR3: TGTGCCAGCAGCGCGGGACTAGCGGCTAGCAATGAGCAGTTCTTC.

This clonotype was recorded a few times. The chain has TRBV9 and TRBJ1-2; TRBD1 is a possible D gene (6 bases). Germline CDR1 is SGDLS and CDR2 is YYNGEE. This CDR3 is built from 14 residues. Trimming cost V 4 bases and J 8 bases, with 18 bases left between them. This CDR3 is CASSHSGGPLGYTF. As DNA, the CDR3 is TGTGCCAGCAGCCATAGTGGGGGGCCACTCGGCTACACCTTC.

This clonotype came up many times. In nucleotides, the CDR3 is TGTGCCAGCAGTTTCGTCAGGGGTGTAGAAAAACTGTTTTTT. It codes for CASSFVRGVEKLFF. The chain couples TRBV28 to TRBJ1-4; D is possibly TRBD1 (6 bases). The germline CDR1 and CDR2 sequences are MDHEN and SYDVKM. V lost 3 bases and J lost 8, with 13 bases in between. The CDR3 has 14 residues. The whole variable domain, remainder taken from reference TRBV28 and TRBJ1-4, is DVKVTQSSRYLVKRTGEKVFLECVQDMDHENMFWYRQDPGLGLRLIYFSYDVKMKEKGDIPEGYSVSREKKERFSLILESASTNQTSMYLCASSFVRGVEKLFFGSGTQLSVL.

Note on this clonotype: Given a much more abundant clone one base away, this may be a read error. The chain joins TRBV5-8 to TRBJ2-7, with TRBD1 matching over 9 bases. This CDR3 region has 14 residues. Germline V gene data show CDR1 as SGHTS and CDR2 as YDEGEE. The chain's CDR3 is CASSFGDRAYERYF. DNA of the CDR3: TGTGCCAGCAGCTTTGGGGACAGGGCCTACGAGCGGTACTTC.

This clonotype was seen many times. This chain joins TRBV10-3 and TRBJ2-2; unclear D gene. Germline CDR1 ENHRY, CDR2 SYGVKD. Trimming took off 8 bases at V and 1 base at J, with 8 bases between the two ends. This CDR3 comprises 13 residues. The CDR3 loop is CAIEGLNTGELFF. CDR3 sequence (DNA): TGTGCCATCGAAGGTCTGAACACCGGGGAGCTGTTTTTT.

The gene calls are TRBV11-2 and TRBJ2-1, with a possible D match to TRBD1 (10 bases). V was pared by 2 bases and J by 14 bases, with 28 bases between. Germline V gene data show CDR1 as SGHAT and CDR2 as FQNNGV. This CDR3 comprises 17 residues. The CDR3 bases are TGTGCCAGCAGCTTATTCTCCGGGACAGGGGTCGCGGGAGGGGAGTTCTTC. Its protein product is CASSLFSGTGVAGGEFF.

This clonotype showed up many times. This chain joins TRBV29-1 and TRBJ2-2; D is unresolved. V was trimmed by 5 bases and J by 0 bases, leaving 7 bases between them. The CDR3 sequence is 13 residues long. Germline loops: CDR1 SQVTM, CDR2 ANQGSEA. For the CDR3, the DNA is TGCAGCGTTAGCCTTTCGAACACCGGGGAGCTGTTTTTT. Translating gives CSVSLSNTGELFF.

The chain combines TRBV11-3 with TRBJ2-1, with TRBD2 identical over 7 bases. The V segment lost 7 bases and the J segment 0 bases; nucleotides outside the gene matches: 15. The CDR3 runs 18 residues. Germline CDR1 reads SGHNT; CDR2 reads YENEEA. The CDR3 bases are TGTGCCAGCACCCCAGGTCCCTCTAGCGGCAGCTCCTACAATGAGCAGTTCTTC. Translated, it gives CASTPGPSSGSSYNEQFF.

This clonotype was seen many times. V gene TRBV5-1 combines with J gene TRBJ1-4; D not certain. V was pared by 4 bases and J by 0 bases, with 7 bases between. Germline V lookup: CDR1 SGHRS, CDR2 YFSETQ. The CDR3 has 14 amino acids. The CDR3 spells CASSRDSTNEKLFF. CDR3 coding DNA: TGCGCCAGCAGCAGGGATTCAACTAATGAAAAACTGTTTTTT.

V usage is TRBV3-1 and J usage is TRBJ2-7, with D hard to call. This CDR3 has 13 amino acids. V was trimmed by 4 bases and J by 3 bases, leaving 10 bases between them. Germline loops: CDR1 LGHDT, CDR2 YNNKEL (reference sequence). In DNA form, the CDR3 reads TGTGCCAGCAGCCGGTCCTCAATCTACGAGCAGTACTTC. Its protein is CASSRSSIYEQYF.

This clonotype was detected a few times. The V and J genes are TRBV30 and TRBJ1-2, with D unresolved. Trimming stripped 3 bases from V and 3 bases from J, with 8 bases between. CDR1 is GTSNPN and CDR2 is SVGIG in the germline V gene (reference sequence). The CDR3 runs to 12 residues. Here the CDR3 DNA reads TGTGCCTGGAGCCGGGGAGACTATGGCTACACCTTC. Its translation is CAWSRGDYGYTF.

This clonotype was observed a handful of times. The chain couples TRBV6-2 or TRBV6-3 to TRBJ2-2, with TRBD1 matching 11 bases. The CDR3 contains 17 residues. Germline V CDR1 and CDR2: MNHEY, SVGEGT. The ends lost 2 bases at V and 5 bases at J; junction bases unmatched: 7. The CDR3 DNA is TGTGCCAGCAGTTACCCCGGACAGGGGGCCGTTACCGGGGAGCTGTTTTTT. Encoded protein: CASSYPGQGAVTGELFF.

This clonotype was seen at least ten times. The chain employs TRBV19 and TRBJ1-2; D might be TRBD1 (6 bases). There are 14 residues in the CDR3. Trimming took 6 bases from V and 3 from J, leaving 14 bases between them. Germline lookup yields CDR1 LNHDA and CDR2 SQIVND (reference sequence). The CDR3 sequence is CASRTGSADYGYTF. CDR3 sequence (DNA): TGTGCCAGTAGAACAGGGTCGGCCGACTATGGCTACACCTTC.

The sample holds many counts of this clonotype. The CDR3 region is CASSLGTLDTQYF. The CDR3 nucleotides read TGCGCCAGCAGCCTCGGGACTCTGGATACGCAGTATTTT. The chain links TRBV5-1 to TRBJ2-3; possible D gene TRBD2, 6 bases. In germline, CDR1 is SGHRS, CDR2 YFSETQ. This CDR3 comprises 13 residues. V dropped 4 bases and J dropped 6 bases, with 12 bases sitting between them. The whole variable domain, filled in from reference TRBV5-1 and TRBJ2-3, reads KAGVTQTPRYLIKTRGQQVTLSCSPISGHRSVSWYQQTPGQGLQFLFEYFSETQRNKGNFPGRFSGRQFSNSRSEMNVSTLELGDSALYLCASSLGTLDTQYFGPGTRLTVL.

V is TRBV2 and J is TRBJ2-7; 9 nucleotides agree with TRBD2. From germline, CDR1 is SNHLY and CDR2 FYNNEI. The CDR3 has 14 amino acids. Trimming cost V 3 bases and J 4 bases; bases outside gene matches: 4. CDR3 DNA: TGTGCCAGCAGTGATGCGGGGGGGGTGTACGAGCAGTACTTC. As protein: CASSDAGGVYEQYF.

With regard to this clonotype: A much larger clone sits a single nucleotide away, making a read error possible. The chain has TRBV28 and TRBJ1-6; 10 positions match TRBD1. Looked up from germline, CDR1 is MDHEN and CDR2 is SYDVKM. CDR3 length equals 14 residues. V dropped 6 bases and J dropped 11; count of bases not matched to a gene: 7. The CDR3 nucleotides read TGTGCCAGCAGACTGGGGACAGGGGTCCCACCCCTCCACTTT. Translating gives CASRLGTGVPPLHF.

This clonotype was picked up many times. The V call is TRBV11-1, the J call TRBJ2-2; 9 nucleotides agree with TRBD1. Per the germline V gene, CDR1 is SGHAT and CDR2 is FQDESV (reference sequence). The V and J ends lost 5 bases and 6 bases, in that order; junction bases with no gene match: 10. The CDR3 is 16 residues long. In DNA form, the CDR3 reads TGTGCCAGCAGCGGACAGGGGCCTAGCCCCCCCGGGGAGCTGTTTTTT. Its translation: CASSGQGPSPPGELFF.

This chain connects TRBV20-1 to TRBJ1-2; a possible D gene is TRBD1 (5 bases). CDR1 and CDR2 from the germline V gene are DFQATT and SNEGSKA (reference sequence). The CDR3 runs 13 residues. Trimming pared 6 bases from V and 0 bases from J, leaving 11 bases between. DNA for the CDR3: TGCAGTGCATCCCGGGACGCTAACTATGGCTACACCTTC. Protein: CSASRDANYGYTF.

This clonotype occurred many times. The rearrangement uses TRBV2 and TRBJ2-1, with a tentative D call TRBD2 (6 bases). Germline CDR1 is SNHLY and CDR2 is FYNNEI. Trimming took 7 bases from V and 4 from J, leaving 14 bases between them. The CDR3 loop spans 14 amino acids. CDR3 sequence: CASNPRGTYNEQFF. The DNA for the CDR3 is TGTGCCAGCAACCCCCGGGGGACGTACAATGAGCAGTTCTTC.

The DNA of the CDR3 is TGTGCCAGCAGACTCGACACGGGGGTCTCCTACGAGCAGTACTTC. This codes for CASRLDTGVSYEQYF. The genes are TRBV2 and TRBJ2-7; tentative D call: TRBD2 (6 bases). Trimming pared 6 bases from V and 0 bases from J, leaving 15 bases between. The CDR3 consists of 15 residues. From germline, CDR1 is SNHLY and CDR2 FYNNEI.